The 14 T cell receptor beta chains below come from one sample, sequenced in a study of shared clonotypes between healthy human individuals (dated by TCRdb to about 2020). Libraries were prepared through the immunoSEQ multiplex PCR assay. TCRdb took this table from immuneACCESS and kept in-frame rearrangements with V and J called. Such tables lack part of the clones; where checked against another copy, unresolved V genes explain under half of the gap, and the rest is unexplained. In all, the sample holds approximately 1,500,000 clones, and 95% to 99% of those were seen once. Clones ranked in the top ten supply 0.4% to 0.45% of the sample. Input material: naive CD4+ T cells sorted from blood. Explained via the paper, the cell subset or site label denotes: CD45RA+ positively selected. The receptors shown here come from a man younger than 45 in good health.

V and J are TRBV29-1 and TRBJ2-7, with D perhaps being TRBD1 or TRBD2 (6 bases each). Trimming took 4 bases from V and 7 from J, leaving 23 bases between them. This CDR3 comprises 15 residues. CDR1 is SQVTM and CDR2 is ANQGSEA in the germline V gene. The CDR3: CSVVVADGGVREQYF. Here the CDR3 DNA reads TGCAGCGTTGTCGTAGCGGACGGGGGCGTCCGAGAGCAGTACTTC.

The chain is built from TRBV5-6 and TRBJ2-7; 13 bases fit TRBD2. Germline values: CDR1 SGHDT, CDR2 YYEEEE. The CDR3 is made up of 18 amino acids. The V gene end was trimmed by 1 base and the J gene end by 1 base; junction bases not matched to a gene: 8. The CDR3 region has the DNA TGTGCCAGCAGCTTGACTAGCGGGAGGGCCTTGTGGTCCTACGAGCAGTACTTC. Protein: CASSLTSGRALWSYEQYF.

The chain uses TRBV5-4 and TRBJ2-1, with 10 bases aligning to TRBD2. With 0 bases clipped from V and 8 bases from J, the junction kept 5 bases outside the gene matches. This CDR3 has 15 residues. Germline values: CDR1 SGHNT, CDR2 YYREEE (reference sequence). CDR3: CASSLEIAGGDEQFF. The CDR3 coding sequence is TGTGCCAGCAGCTTGGAAATAGCGGGGGGCGATGAGCAGTTCTTC. The complete variable domain, with remaining parts taken from reference TRBV5-4 and TRBJ2-1, reads ETGVTQSPTHLIKTRGQQVTLRCSSQSGHNTVSWYQQALGQGPQFIFQYYREEENGRGNFPPRFSGLQFPNYSSELNVNALELDDSALYLCASSLEIAGGDEQFFGPGTRLTVL.

This clone appeared a single time. The chain couples TRBV4-1 to TRBJ1-4; D gene unclear. This CDR3 has 14 residues. CDR1 and CDR2 (germline): MGHRA, YSYEKL. Trimming removed 0 bases at V and 4 bases at J, with 6 bases between. DNA of the CDR3: TGCGCCAGCAGCCAAGACGGGTTTAATGAAAAACTGTTTTTT. It encodes CASSQDGFNEKLFF.

About this clone itself: One junction end disagrees with the germline gene, perhaps due to a read error. The chain links TRBV9 to TRBJ2-7, with D possibly being TRBD1 (5 bases). Per germline, CDR1 SGDLS and CDR2 YYNGEE. This CDR3 is 15 amino acids long. The CDR3 bases are TGTGCCAGCAGTGTAGGGGCAAGGCTAACTTACGAGCAGTACTTC. Protein product: CASSVGARLTYEQYF.

The chain is built from TRBV5-6 and TRBJ2-3, with unresolved D. V lost 3 bases, J lost 6 bases, and 8 bases lay in between. The CDR3 runs to 12 residues. Germline V lookup: CDR1 SGHDT, CDR2 YYEEEE. The CDR3 nucleotides read TGTGCCAGCAGCTCAGCACATGATACGCAGTATTTT. The encoded protein is CASSSAHDTQYF.

This clone was detected once. The chain recombines TRBV28 with TRBJ1-3; 8 positions match TRBD1. Per germline, CDR1 MDHEN and CDR2 SYDVKM. CDR3 length: 15 residues. Trimming at V came to 4 bases and at J to 3 bases, leaving 5 bases not matched to a gene. In DNA form, the CDR3 reads TGTGCCAGCAGTTCCGGACAGGGTGGTGGAAACACCATATATTTT. It encodes CASSSGQGGGNTIYF.

DNA of the CDR3: TGTGCCACCAGCAGAGACCCCGGGGCAGGGGCTGAGCAGTTCTTC. As protein: CATSRDPGAGAEQFF. The chain joins TRBV15 to TRBJ2-1; D is possibly TRBD1 (6 bases). This CDR3 spans 15 amino acids. In germline, CDR1 is LNHNV, CDR2 YYDKDF (reference sequence). V was clipped by 0 bases and J by 9 bases, with 15 bases between them.

This clone was detected once. CDR3 loop: CASSNRDSANYGYTF. Written as DNA, the CDR3 is TGTGCCAGCAGTAACCGGGACAGCGCAAACTATGGCTACACCTTC. The chain is built from TRBV6-1 and TRBJ1-2; 7 bases are a match to TRBD1. The CDR3 runs to 15 residues. V gave up 5 bases and J gave up 2 bases; unmatched junction bases: 8. Germline-derived CDR1 and CDR2 are MNHNS and SASEGT.

The count of this clone is one. The chain is built from TRBV28 and TRBJ2-2; either TRBD1 or TRBD2 may fit D (6 bases each). Looked up from germline, CDR1 is MDHEN and CDR2 is SYDVKM. V was shortened by 7 bases and J by 6 bases, with 21 bases between the two germline ends. This CDR3 region has 16 residues. The CDR3 nucleotides are TGTGCCAGCACCCTACTCCTGATGGGGGGCTCCGGGGAGCTGTTTTTT. Translated: CASTLLLMGGSGELFF.

Comment on this clone: This same CDR3 is encoded by further DNA sequences in the sample. This chain joins TRBV9 and TRBJ2-7; tentative D call: TRBD2 (5 bases). Germline V gene lookup returns CDR1 SGDLS and CDR2 YYNGEE. This CDR3 contains 14 residues. V was clipped by 3 bases and J by 0 bases, with 10 bases between them. The CDR3 here is CASSARTSSYEQYF. CDR3 sequence (DNA): TGTGCCAGCAGCGCCCGTACTAGCTCCTACGAGCAGTACTTC.

The genes are TRBV9 and TRBJ2-1; TRBD2 aligns across 7 bases. V lost 1 base and J lost 3; bases outside the gene matches: 10. Germline V gene data show CDR1 as SGDLS and CDR2 as YYNGEE. This CDR3 has 17 amino acids. CDR3 nucleotide sequence: TGTGCCAGCAGCGTACTAGCGGTCCCGAACGGCTACAATGAGCAGTTCTTC. Its protein product is CASSVLAVPNGYNEQFF. Together with reference TRBV9 and TRBJ2-1, the CDR3 gives the full variable domain: DSGVTQTPKHLITATGQRVTLRCSPRSGDLSVYWYQQSLDQGLQFLIQYYNGEERAKGNILERFSAQQFPDLHSELNLSSLELGDSALYFCASSVLAVPNGYNEQFFGPGTRLTVL.

This chain uses TRBV2 with TRBJ2-7; D gene uncertain. Trimming removed 3 bases from V and 0 bases from J, with 6 bases in between. CDR1 and CDR2 (germline): SNHLY, FYNNEI. The CDR3 length is 13 residues. As DNA, the CDR3 is TGTGCCAGCAGTGAGCCCCACTCCTACGAGCAGTACTTC. Encoded protein: CASSEPHSYEQYF.

The chain joins TRBV27 to TRBJ2-5; TRBD2 aligns across 9 bases. This CDR3 contains 13 residues. V lost 4 bases, J lost 10 bases, and 7 bases stayed unmatched. The germline V gene encodes CDR1 MNHEY and CDR2 SMNVEV (reference sequence). Here the CDR3 reads CASSSFAGGDQYF. The CDR3 nucleotides are TGTGCCAGCAGTTCCTTTGCGGGGGGGGACCAGTACTTC.